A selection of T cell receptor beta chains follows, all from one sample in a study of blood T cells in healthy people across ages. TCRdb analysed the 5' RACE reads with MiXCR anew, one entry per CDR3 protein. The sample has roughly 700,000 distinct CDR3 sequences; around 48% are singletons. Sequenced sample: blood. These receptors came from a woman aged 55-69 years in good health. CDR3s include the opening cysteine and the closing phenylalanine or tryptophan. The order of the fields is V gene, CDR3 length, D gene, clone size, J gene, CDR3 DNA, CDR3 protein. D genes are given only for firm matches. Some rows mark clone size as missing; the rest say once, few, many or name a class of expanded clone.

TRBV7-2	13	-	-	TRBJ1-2	TGTGCCAGCAGCCCAGCCGGTAACTATGGCTACACCTTC	CASSPAGNYGYTF
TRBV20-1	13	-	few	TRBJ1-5	TGCAGTGCTAGACTGGGTAGCAATCAGCCCCAGCATTTT	CSARLGSNQPQHF
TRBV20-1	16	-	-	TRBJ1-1	TGCAGTGCTAGAGTGGCAGGGGAGGACATGAACACTGAAGCTTTCTTT	CSARVAGEDMNTEAFF
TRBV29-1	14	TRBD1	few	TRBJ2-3	TGCAGCGCAATGGTGGGACAGGGGGGCGATACGCAGTATTTT	CSAMVGQGGDTQYF
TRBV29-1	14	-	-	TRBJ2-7	TGCAGCGTTGTGACTCATCGGGGCCCCTACGAGCAGTACTTC	CSVVTHRGPYEQYF
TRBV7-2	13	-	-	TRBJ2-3	TGTGCCAGCAGCTTAGCGACTGCAGATACGCAGTATTTT	CASSLATADTQYF
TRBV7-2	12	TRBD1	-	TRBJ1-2	TGTGCCACCGACAGGGGTTCCCATGGCTACACCTTC	CATDRGSHGYTF
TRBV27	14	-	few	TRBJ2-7	TGTGCCAGCAGTTTGGTGCCGGGGACCTACGAGCAGTACTTC	CASSLVPGTYEQYF
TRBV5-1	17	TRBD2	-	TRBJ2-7	TGCGCCAGCAGCTGGGGGACTAGCGGGAGGTCCTACAATGAGCAGTACTTC	CASSWGTSGRSYNEQYF
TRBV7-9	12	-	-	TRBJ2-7	TGTGCCAGCAGCTTAAAATCCTACGAGCAGTACTTC	CASSLKSYEQYF
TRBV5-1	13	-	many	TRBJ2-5	TGCGCCAGCAGCCCGGGGGTCCAAGAGACCCAGTACTTC	CASSPGVQETQYF
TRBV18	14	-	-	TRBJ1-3	TGTGCCAGCTCACCAGGGGCCTTTGGAAACACCATATATTTT	CASSPGAFGNTIYF
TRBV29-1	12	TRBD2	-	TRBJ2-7	TGCAGCGCATCAGCGGGGACCTACGAGCAGTACTTC	CSASAGTYEQYF
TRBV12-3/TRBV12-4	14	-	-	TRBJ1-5	TGTGCCAGCACATTGGGAGGGGGCAATCAGCCCCAGCATTTT	CASTLGGGNQPQHF
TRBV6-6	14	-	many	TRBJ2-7	TGTGCCAGCAACCTCGCCAGGTCTCCCTACGAGCAGTACTTC	CASNLARSPYEQYF
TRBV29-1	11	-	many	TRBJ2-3	TGCAGCTTCAGTCGGGCAGATACGCAGTATTTT	CSFSRADTQYF
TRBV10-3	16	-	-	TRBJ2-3	TGTGCCATCAGTGAACAGCGTGCGCTAAGCACAGATACGCAGTATTTT	CAISEQRALSTDTQYF
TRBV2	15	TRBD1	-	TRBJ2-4	TGTGCCAGCAGCCGACAGGGGATGCGGGAAAACATTCAGTACTTC	CASSRQGMRENIQYF
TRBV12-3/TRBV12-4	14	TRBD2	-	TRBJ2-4	TGTGCCAGCAGTTCCGGGACTAGAAAAAACATTCAGTACTTC	CASSSGTRKNIQYF
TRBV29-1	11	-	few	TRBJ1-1	TGCAGCGTCGGACAGAACACTGAAGCTTTCTTT	CSVGQNTEAFF
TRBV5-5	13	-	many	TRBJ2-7	TGTGCCAGCAGCTGGGGGACATCCTACGAGCAGTACTTC	CASSWGTSYEQYF
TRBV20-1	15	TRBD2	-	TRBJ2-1	TGCAGTGCTAGAGAGTTACTAGCGGGAGTTAATGAGCAGTTCTTC	CSARELLAGVNEQFF
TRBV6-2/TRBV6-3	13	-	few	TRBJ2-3	TGTGCCAGCAGGCCCGGGGCATCGTATACGCAGTATTTT	CASRPGASYTQYF
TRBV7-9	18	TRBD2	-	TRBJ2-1	TGTGCCAGCAGCTTAGCGCAGGGACTAGCGGGAACCTACAATGAGCAGTTCTTC	CASSLAQGLAGTYNEQFF
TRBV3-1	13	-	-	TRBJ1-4	TGTGCCACCCGGACGGGAACTAATGAAAAACTGTTTTTT	CATRTGTNEKLFF
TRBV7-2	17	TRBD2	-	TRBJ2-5	TGTGCCAGCAGCCGGGGACTAGCGGGAGTAGGGCAAGAGGCCCAGTACTTC	CASSRGLAGVGQEAQYF
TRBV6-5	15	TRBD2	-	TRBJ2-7	TGTGCCAGTGCTAGCGGGAGGGCCGGAACCTACGAGCAGTACTTC	CASASGRAGTYEQYF
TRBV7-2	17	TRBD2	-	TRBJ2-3	TGTGCCAGCAGCCCCAAGGCCCTAGCGGGAGTTCGTAGTACGCAGTATTTT	CASSPKALAGVRSTQYF
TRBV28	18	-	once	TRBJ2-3	TGTGCCGGCAGTTATGGGGGAGGTCCGGGCACGCGCACAGATACGCAGTATTTT	CAGSYGGGPGTRTDTQYF
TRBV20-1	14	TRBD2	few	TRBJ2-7	TGCAGTGCTAAGGCGGGAGCCCGCTCCTACGAGCAGTACTTC	CSAKAGARSYEQYF
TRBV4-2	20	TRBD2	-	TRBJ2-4	TGTGCCAGCAGCCGCCTGACTAGCGGGAGTCGGGCCTTAGCCAAAAACATTCAGTACTTC	CASSRLTSGSRALAKNIQYF
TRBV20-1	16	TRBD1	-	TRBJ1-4	TGCAGTGCTAGCCCTTGGGACAGGGGGGCTAATGAAAAACTGTTTTTT	CSASPWDRGANEKLFF
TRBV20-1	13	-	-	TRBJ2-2	TGCAGTGCTATCCGTAGCGGTTCCGGGGAGCTGTTTTTT	CSAIRSGSGELFF
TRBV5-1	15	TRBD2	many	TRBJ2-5	TGCGCCAGCAGCCTCACACTAGCGCCCCAAGAGACCCAGTACTTC	CASSLTLAPQETQYF
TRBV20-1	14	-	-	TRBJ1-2	TGCAGTGCTAGCTCAGGACTGGGCAGAAGTGGCTACACCTTC	CSASSGLGRSGYTF
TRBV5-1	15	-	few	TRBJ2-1	TGCGCCAGCAGCTGGACCGAAAGCTCCTACAATGAGCAGTTCTTC	CASSWTESSYNEQFF
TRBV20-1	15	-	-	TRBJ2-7	TGCAGTGCTTCCCCAGGACTCTCTACCACCTACGAGCAGTACTTC	CSASPGLSTTYEQYF